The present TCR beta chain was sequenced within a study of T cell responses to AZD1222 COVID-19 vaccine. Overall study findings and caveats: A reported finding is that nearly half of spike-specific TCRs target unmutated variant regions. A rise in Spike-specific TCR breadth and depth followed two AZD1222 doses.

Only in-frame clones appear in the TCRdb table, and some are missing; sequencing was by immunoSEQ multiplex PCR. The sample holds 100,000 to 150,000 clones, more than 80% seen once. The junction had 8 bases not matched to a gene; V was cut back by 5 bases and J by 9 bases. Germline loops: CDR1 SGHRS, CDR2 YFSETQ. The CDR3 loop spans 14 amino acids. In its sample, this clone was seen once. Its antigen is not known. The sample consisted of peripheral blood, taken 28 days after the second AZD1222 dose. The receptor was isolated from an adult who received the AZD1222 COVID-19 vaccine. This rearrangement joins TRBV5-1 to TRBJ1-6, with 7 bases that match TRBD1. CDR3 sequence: CASREGQEFSPLHF. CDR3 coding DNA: TGCGCCAGCAGGGAAGGACAGGAGTTTTCACCCCTCCACTTT.